This T cell receptor (beta chain) was profiled in a study of T cell responses to AZD1222 COVID-19 vaccine. In the study overall: Timing groups of about 4 and about 12 weeks for second doses were pooled.

Note on this clone: Its antigen is unidentified.

V dropped 2 bases and J dropped 4 bases, with 3 bases sitting between them. Germline CDR1 and CDR2: MNHNS and SASEGT. The CDR3 runs 11 residues. General study results and limits: In the spike-specific TCR repertoire, nearly half reportedly target unmutated variant regions. Regions 160-218 and 743-854 dominated among vaccine-associated CD4 TCRs spanning spike. The study sampled repertoires only after the peak T cell response.

Libraries were prepared by immunoSEQ multiplex PCR; TCRdb keeps only in-frame clonotypes and omits some of them. This sample has 95,000 to 150,000 clones; 80% to 90% occur once, and the top ten carry 2.4%. The chain joins TRBV6-1 to TRBJ2-7, with unresolved D. The sequences come from peripheral blood, collected on day 0 of AZD1222 vaccination. This sequence was found in an adult in good health. The CDR3 DNA reads as TGTGCCAGCAGTGAATGGTACGAGCAGTACTTC. Its translation is CASSEWYEQYF.